A selection of T cell receptor beta chains follows, all from one sample in a study of shared clonotypes between healthy human individuals. TCRdb's copy holds only in-frame clones and misses some; the assay was immunoSEQ multiplex PCR. The sample includes some 2,500,000 clones, under 95% of them seen just once. The specimen sequenced was naive CD4+ T cells from PBMCs. The receptors originated from a man between 18 and 29 years old in good health. Some clones in this sample may be carry-over from other donors' samples. Both conserved end residues are part of each CDR3. A D gene is named only where the DNA matches it firmly. The listing skips clone size in some rows; elsewhere it reads once, few, many or a size class.

once	TRBD2	TRBV11-2	16	TRBJ2-1	TGTGCCAGCAGAGATCCCACTAGCGGGAGTTTATATGAGCAGTTCTTC	CASRDPTSGSLYEQFF
NA	NA	TRBV5-4	12	TRBJ1-1	TGTGCCAGCAGCCAACCTACAGGGGAAGCTTTCTTT	CASSQPTGEAFF
NA	NA	TRBV7-3	15	TRBJ2-3	TGTGCCAGCAGCCGATGGGGACTCATCACAGATACGCAGTATTTT	CASSRWGLITDTQYF
NA	NA	TRBV5-1	16	TRBJ2-2	TGCGCCAGCAGCTTGGTACTAGCTAGATTTACCGGGGAGCTGTTTTTT	CASSLVLARFTGELFF
NA	NA	TRBV30	11	TRBJ1-6	TGTGCCTGCAAGACCGCACCACGACTCCACTTT	CACKTAPRLHF
NA	NA	TRBV18	15	TRBJ1-4	TGTGCCAGCTCACGTTCAGGTCAGGGTGGCGAAAAACTGTTTTTT	CASSRSGQGGEKLFF
once	NA	TRBV18	12	TRBJ2-1	TGTGCCAGCTCGACCATAGTGGGTGAGCAGTTCTTC	CASSTIVGEQFF
NA	NA	TRBV10-2	16	TRBJ2-4	TGCGCCAGCAGTGTCTGGGCAGGACTAGCCAAAAACATTCAGTACTTC	CASSVWAGLAKNIQYF
NA	TRBD1	TRBV7-9	15	TRBJ2-5	TGTGCCAGCAGCCGGGACAGGGGCGGGGAAGAGACCCAGTACTTC	CASSRDRGGEETQYF
NA	TRBD2	TRBV7-3	14	TRBJ2-5	TGTGCCAGCAGCTTCAGCGGGAACCCAGAGACCCAGTACTTC	CASSFSGNPETQYF
NA	TRBD2	TRBV7-2	18	TRBJ2-7	TGTGCCAGCAGCTTAGCTCCGGGACTAGCGGGAGGTTTTCGCGAGCAGTACTTC	CASSLAPGLAGGFREQYF
NA	NA	TRBV11-2	14	TRBJ1-1	TGTGCCAGCAAAAACAGGCAGGGGAGCACTGAAGCTTTCTTT	CASKNRQGSTEAFF
NA	NA	TRBV7-3	13	TRBJ1-5	TGTGCCAGCAGCTTATGGGCTGGCCAGCCCCAGCATTTT	CASSLWAGQPQHF
NA	TRBD1	TRBV6-6	16	TRBJ2-1	TGTGCCAGCAGTACGGGGACAGGGGGCTCCTACAATGAGCAGTTCTTC	CASSTGTGGSYNEQFF
NA	NA	TRBV18	17	TRBJ1-4	TGTGCCAGCTCACCCAAACCTTCGACAGCCACTAATGAAAAACTGTTTTTT	CASSPKPSTATNEKLFF
NA	NA	TRBV7-2	14	TRBJ1-4	TGTGCCAGCAGCTTAGGGACAGATAATGAAAAACTGTTTTTT	CASSLGTDNEKLFF
NA	TRBD1	TRBV9	12	TRBJ2-1	TGTGCCAGCAGAGCACAGGGGAATGAGCAGTTCTTC	CASRAQGNEQFF
NA	TRBD2	TRBV7-9	15	TRBJ2-1	TGTGCCAGCAGCTTACAGACTAGCGGATACAATGAGCAGTTCTTC	CASSLQTSGYNEQFF
NA	NA	TRBV28	15	TRBJ1-3	TGTGCCAGCAGCCAAGGGGGTCCCACCGGAAACACCATATATTTT	CASSQGGPTGNTIYF
NA	NA	TRBV28	12	TRBJ2-7	TGTGCCAGCAGCAGGGTTGTTTACGAGCAGTACTTC	CASSRVVYEQYF
NA	NA	TRBV6-6	14	TRBJ2-7	TGTGCCAGCAGTCCCGGGACCAAAACCTACGAGCAGTACTTC	CASSPGTKTYEQYF
NA	TRBD1	TRBV19	15	TRBJ1-5	TGTGCCAGTGGGGGACAGGGGGCCGGCAATCAGCCCCAGCATTTT	CASGGQGAGNQPQHF
few	TRBD1	TRBV5-5	14	TRBJ1-2	TGTGCCAGCAGCTTGGGACAGGGGAACTATGGCTACACCTTC	CASSLGQGNYGYTF
NA	TRBD2	TRBV5-1	16	TRBJ2-5	TGCGCCAGCAGCTTGGCCGCACTAGCGGGAGTGGAGACCCAGTACTTC	CASSLAALAGVETQYF
NA	TRBD2	TRBV13	17	TRBJ2-1	TGTGCCAGCAGCCAACGACTAGCGGAGCGCTCCTACAATGAGCAGTTCTTC	CASSQRLAERSYNEQFF
NA	TRBD2	TRBV29-1	17	TRBJ2-1	TGCAGCGCTCCCAGACTAGCGGGACTTAACTCCTACAATGAGCAGTTCTTC	CSAPRLAGLNSYNEQFF
NA	NA	TRBV28	14	TRBJ1-2	TGTGCCAGCAAGCGAGGGGCACCGGCCTATGGCTACACCTTC	CASKRGAPAYGYTF
NA	NA	TRBV21-1	14	TRBJ2-2	TGTGCCAGCAGCATTTACAGGCTCACCGGGGAGCTGTTTTTT	CASSIYRLTGELFF